The source of this T cell receptor beta chain is a study of vaccination effects on CD4 cells after COVID-19. Study-wide background: Specimens were obtained from a couple of convalescent patients 16 days and one week prior to vaccination.

Study-wide points: Convalescent patients were few in the study, and early post-infection timepoints were absent. The study found marked clonal contraction of infection- and vaccine-induced clones late after vaccination.

Assay: immunoSEQ multiplex PCR; the TCRdb copy retains only in-frame clones and omits some. The table lists around 47,000 clones, roughly two thirds of them singletons. In its sample, this clone was seen a few times. What it binds is unknown. Before any sequencing was done, the ViraFEST assay used viral peptide pools to expand antigen-specific CD4+ T cells. Scientists isolated CD4+ T cells after an approximately 10-day culture period ended. PCR confirmed that the person was infected with SARS-CoV-2 between March and December 2020. Half the medium was swapped for IL-2 medium on days 3 and 7. V was trimmed by 5 bases and J by 6 bases, leaving 16 bases between them. The CDR3 runs 14 residues. Germline loops: CDR1 SNHLY, CDR2 FYNNEI.

V is TRBV2 and J is TRBJ1-2, with D maybe TRBD1 (6 bases). The receptor was derived from a human donor who had a prior SARS-CoV-2 infection. This specimen consisted of CD4+ T cells from PBMCs cultured with a peptide pool, obtained before COVID-19 vaccination. The CDR3 DNA reads TGTGCCAGCAGTAAGCGGACAGACCCAGATGGCTACACCTTC. It is translated as CASSKRTDPDGYTF. Variable domain in full (rest from reference TRBV2 and TRBJ1-2): EPEVTQTPSHQVTQMGQEVILRCVPISNHLYFYWYRQILGQKVEFLVSFYNNEISEKSEIFDDQFSVERPDGSNFTLKIRSTKLEDSAMYFCASSKRTDPDGYTFGSGTRLTVV.